The rows below give T cell receptor beta chains drawn from one sample of a study of molecular identifiers for immune sequencing clone quantification. MiXCR was run by TCRdb on the PCR reads, yielding one entry per CDR3 protein. The repertoire holds more than 250,000 distinct CDR3 sequences, around 21% seen once, with approximately 0.8% in the top ten. Sequencing was done on a sample of naive CD8+ T cells from blood, with Jurkat cell RNA spiked in. The receptors were sampled from a human donor in good health. Some libraries in this study had Jurkat cell RNA spiked in. CDR3s include the opening cysteine and the closing phenylalanine or tryptophan. D genes are given only for firm matches. Clone size is given for some rows only: seen once, a few or many times, or a class if the clone is expanded.

V	D	size	J	DNA	CDR3
TRBV27	-	-	TRBJ1-3	TGTGCCAGCAGTCCATGGCAGGGCATCTCTGGAAACACCATATATTTT	CASSPWQGISGNTIYF
TRBV30	TRBD2	-	TRBJ2-3	TGTGCCGGCGAGGGACTAGCGGTCATCACAGATACGCAGTATTTT	CAGEGLAVITDTQYF
TRBV19	-	few	TRBJ2-5	TGTGCCAGTAATAGCCTGCTCGACCAAGAGACCCAGTACTTC	CASNSLLDQETQYF
TRBV5-6	-	-	TRBJ2-5	TGTGCCAGCAGCCCGGAATCCAGGATAGTGACCCAGTACTTC	CASSPESRIVTQYF
TRBV5-1	TRBD2	many	TRBJ2-3	TGCGCCAGCAGCTCCCGTTTGGTAGCGGGGGAAAGTATCGAAGGCACAGATACGCAGTATTTT	CASSSRLVAGESIEGTDTQYF
TRBV19	-	once	TRBJ2-7	TGTGCCAGTAGCCGGGACATTGGTCCCTACGAGCAGTACTTC	CASSRDIGPYEQYF
TRBV27	TRBD1	many	TRBJ1-3	TGTGCCAGCAGTAAAGGACAGGGGGCCGGAAACACCATATATTTT	CASSKGQGAGNTIYF
TRBV7-6	-	many	TRBJ1-3	TGTGCCAGCAGCTTAGAGCGCGGGGCTTCTGGAAACACCATATATTTT	CASSLERGASGNTIYF
TRBV7-9	-	few	TRBJ2-7	TGTGCCAGCAGCATCGTGGGTCTTGTGAGCGAGCAGTACTTC	CASSIVGLVSEQYF
TRBV3-1	-	-	TRBJ2-3	TGTGCCAGCAGCCAATCCTCCCCCCAGGGCCCGGGGACAGATACGCAGTATTTT	CASSQSSPQGPGTDTQYF
TRBV5-4	-	many	TRBJ2-7	TGTGCCAGCAGCCCGGTGGGTGGATACGAGCAGTACTTC	CASSPVGGYEQYF
TRBV18	TRBD1	many	TRBJ2-7	TGTGCCAGCTCACTCGAACCGGGACAGGGTTACGAGCAGTACTTC	CASSLEPGQGYEQYF
TRBV19	TRBD1	-	TRBJ1-4	TGTGCCAGTACGATACAGGGGTTCGGCGAAAAACTGTTTTTT	CASTIQGFGEKLFF
TRBV3-1	-	-	TRBJ2-1	TGTGCCAGCACCCTCACGACAGGCCCTTTCAATGAGCAGTTCTTC	CASTLTTGPFNEQFF
TRBV7-9	-	many	TRBJ2-4	TGTGCCAGCAGCTTAAGTCTGAAAAACATTCAGTACTTC	CASSLSLKNIQYF
TRBV24-1	-	-	TRBJ2-1	TGTGCCACCAGTGATGGTTCCGGGCACAATGAGCAGTTCTTC	CATSDGSGHNEQFF
TRBV28	-	few	TRBJ2-5	TGTGCCAGCAAAGCTTGGACAGTTACACAAGAGACCCAGTACTTC	CASKAWTVTQETQYF
TRBV20-1	TRBD1	many	TRBJ2-7	TGCAGTGCAACAGACAGGGGAAGCTCCTACGAGCAGTACTTC	CSATDRGSSYEQYF
TRBV2	-	-	TRBJ1-1	TGTGCCAGCAGGGACCCACTCCAGGGTGCGGACACTGAAGCTTTCTTT	CASRDPLQGADTEAFF
TRBV4-2	-	many	TRBJ2-7	TGTGCCAGCAGCCCCCGGGACACGCAAAGGGAGCAGTACTTC	CASSPRDTQREQYF
TRBV27	-	few	TRBJ1-4	TGTGCCAGCAGTTGGTCTGGGGAAAATGAAAAACTGTTTTTT	CASSWSGENEKLFF
TRBV4-1	-	many	TRBJ2-3	TGCGCCAGCAGCCAAGACCGGGGGGCGTCAGATACGCAGTATTTT	CASSQDRGASDTQYF
TRBV25-1	TRBD1	many	TRBJ2-7	TGTGCCAGCAGTGACGGGACAGGGGCCTACGAGCAGTACTTC	CASSDGTGAYEQYF
TRBV12-3/TRBV12-4	-	-	TRBJ1-1	TGTGCCAGCAGTCAACCGGCAGGGTTGAGCACTGAAGCTTTCTTT	CASSQPAGLSTEAFF
TRBV20-1	TRBD1	few	TRBJ1-2	TGCAGTGCTCGCGCCAACCCCATGGACAGGCAATCGATTAACCATGGCTACACCTTC	CSARANPMDRQSINHGYTF
TRBV12-3/TRBV12-4	TRBD1	many	TRBJ2-1	TGTGCCAGCAGTTTAGCCCAAACAGGGGTTCATGAGCAGTTCTTC	CASSLAQTGVHEQFF
TRBV7-2	-	few	TRBJ2-3	TGTGCCAGCAGCATTCAGGGGTTCTTAGGTTCAGATACGCAGTATTTT	CASSIQGFLGSDTQYF
TRBV6-1	TRBD1	once	TRBJ1-1	TGTGCCAGCAGTGAATGGGACAGGGGTGGTACTGAAGCTCCCTTT	CASSEWDRGGTEAPF
TRBV4-3	TRBD1	many	TRBJ1-6	TGCGCCAGCAGCCACTCCGGGACAGTAAATTCACCCCTCCACTTT	CASSHSGTVNSPLHF
TRBV9	-	few	TRBJ2-7	TGTGCCAGCAGCGGACCTACTGGGGGAGAGCAGTGCTTC	CASSGPTGGEQCF
TRBV27	-	few	TRBJ1-5	TGTGCCAGCAGTTTTCTTGCCCCCGGAGGAAGCAATCAGCCCCAGCATTTT	CASSFLAPGGSNQPQHF
TRBV5-4	-	many	TRBJ2-3	TGTGCCAGCAGCTTGGACGGTTCGTGGACAGATACGCAGTATTTT	CASSLDGSWTDTQYF
TRBV4-1	TRBD2	many	TRBJ2-3	TGCGCCAGCAGCCAAGGCTCCCCGTTGGCTAGCGGGGGGACGGATACGCAGTATTTT	CASSQGSPLASGGTDTQYF
TRBV4-1	-	many	TRBJ2-7	TGCGCCAGCAGCCCGGGACCAGTCCACGAGCAGTACTTC	CASSPGPVHEQYF
TRBV12-3/TRBV12-4	-	-	TRBJ2-1	TGTGCCAGCAGTTTGAGGGGCTCCTACAATGAGCAGTTCTTC	CASSLRGSYNEQFF
TRBV7-2	TRBD1	many	TRBJ1-1	TGTGCCAGCAGCTTAGGAGGGGGCCTTTTGCTAACTGAAGCTTTCTTT	CASSLGGGLLLTEAFF
TRBV11-2	-	few	TRBJ2-7	TGTGCCAGCAGCTTAGTGGCTAGCCTGGACGAGCAGTACTTC	CASSLVASLDEQYF
TRBV25-1	-	few	TRBJ2-1	TGTGCCAGCAGTGGAATGGCCAATGAGCAGGTCTTC	CASSGMANEQVF
TRBV29-1	TRBD2	many	TRBJ2-3	TGCAGCGTTGAACGGGAAGAAGCGGGGTATTCAGATACGCAGTATTTT	CSVEREEAGYSDTQYF
TRBV7-2	-	many	TRBJ2-7	TGTGCCAGCAGCCGGCCCCAGGATCGAATCTCCTACGAGCAGTACTTC	CASSRPQDRISYEQYF
TRBV11-3	-	few	TRBJ2-1	TGTGCCAGCAGCTTAACGGGACAACCCAATGAGCAGTTCTTC	CASSLTGQPNEQFF
TRBV6-5	-	many	TRBJ2-1	TGTGCCAGCAGTTACTCGAGGGACACACACAATGAGCAGTTCTTC	CASSYSRDTHNEQFF
TRBV7-4	-	many	TRBJ2-5	TGTGCCAGCAGCTCCACTGGGGGGACGGCTATGGAGACCCAGTACTTC	CASSSTGGTAMETQYF
TRBV4-3	-	many	TRBJ1-3	TGCGCCAGCAGCCAAGATAGGGCGGACAGCTCTGGAAACACCATATATTTT	CASSQDRADSSGNTIYF
TRBV6-2/TRBV6-3	-	-	TRBJ2-7	TGTGCCAGCAGTTCCCTCAGACAGGCGCACTCCTACGAGCAGTACTTC	CASSSLRQAHSYEQYF
TRBV14	-	few	TRBJ2-1	TGTGCCAGCAGCCAAGAAATCGAGGGATACAATGAGCAGTTCTTC	CASSQEIEGYNEQFF
TRBV5-5	-	many	TRBJ1-4	TGTGCCAGCAGCACCGACGCAACCGCAACTAATGAAAAACTGTTTTTT	CASSTDATATNEKLFF
TRBV7-9	TRBD1	-	TRBJ2-7	TGTGCCAGCAGCTTCGGACAGGGCCCTGGGTACGAGCAGTACTTC	CASSFGQGPGYEQYF
TRBV18	-	few	TRBJ2-3	TGTGCCAGCTCACCACCGGACATTGTCGAAAGTACGCAGTATTTT	CASSPPDIVESTQYF
TRBV4-3	-	many	TRBJ2-7	TGCGCCAGCAGCCAAGATGGGGTGGAGCAGTACTTC	CASSQDGVEQYF
TRBV7-2	-	few	TRBJ2-3	TGTGCCAGCAGCTTAGAACTAGGGCGGGTAGGGACAGATACGCAGTATTTT	CASSLELGRVGTDTQYF
TRBV20-1	-	many	TRBJ1-5	TGCAGTGCTAGAGATCCCCAGGACAATAGCAATCAGCCCCAGCATTTT	CSARDPQDNSNQPQHF
TRBV7-9	-	-	TRBJ2-5	TGTGCCAGCAGCTTAGTTCCCATCCCAGGGAGAGGAGAGACCCAGTACTTC	CASSLVPIPGRGETQYF